The 21 T cell receptor beta chains presented below share a single source sample, sequenced in a study of control samples from healthy donors and cancer patients. The protocol was immunoSEQ multiplex PCR, while the TCRdb copy is restricted to in-frame clones and leaves out a portion. The data contain roughly 130,000 clones, just under 95% of them seen just once; the ten biggest clones take up around 14%. Sequencing used PBMCs. The receptors originated from a man in his sixties with colorectal cancer.

With regard to this clone: Other nucleotide sequences from this sample produce the same CDR3. The V call is TRBV29-1, the J call TRBJ2-3; a possible D gene is TRBD1 (7 bases). Germline V gene sequence: CDR1 SQVTM, CDR2 ANQGSEA. The V and J ends lost 3 bases and 4 bases respectively, with 8 bases between them. The CDR3 runs 12 residues. The CDR3: CSVDRGADTQYF. CDR3 sequence (DNA): TGCAGCGTTGACAGGGGGGCAGATACGCAGTATTTT.

V and J are TRBV19 and TRBJ2-5, with 7 bases aligning to TRBD1. The V gene's germline CDR1 is LNHDA and CDR2 SQIVND (reference sequence). The junction had 2 bases not matched to a gene; V was cut back by 4 bases and J by 3 bases. CDR3 length: 13 residues. CDR3 in DNA: TGTGCCAGTAGTACAACAGGGGAAGAGACCCAGTACTTC. It codes for CASSTTGEETQYF.

CDR3 DNA: TGTGCCAGCAGCTTAGGGGGGGCCGGGGCCAACGTCCTGACTTTC. This encodes CASSLGGAGANVLTF. The chain uses TRBV7-6 and TRBJ2-6, with D perhaps TRBD1 or TRBD2 (6 bases each). CDR1 SGHVS and CDR2 FNYEAQ come from the germline V gene. The V end lost 1 base, the J end lost 4 bases, and 8 bases lay between the germline ends. This CDR3 contains 15 residues.

A note on this clone: This sample also contains other DNA sequences that code for the same CDR3. The V gene is TRBV7-2, the J gene TRBJ2-2; the D gene is possibly TRBD1 (5 bases). Per the germline V gene, CDR1 is SGHTA and CDR2 is FQGNSA. The CDR3 length is 15 residues. V gave up 4 bases and J gave up 1 base, with 10 bases separating them. In DNA, the CDR3 is TGTGCCAGCAGCTCTGGTCAGGGGAACACCGGGGAGCTGTTTTTT. This encodes CASSSGQGNTGELFF.

V and J are TRBV27 and TRBJ1-5; TRBD1 agrees at 8 bases. The CDR3 contains 14 residues. The trim removed 2 bases at V and 11 bases at J, leaving 8 bases unmatched. Germline CDR1 and CDR2: MNHEY and SMNVEV (reference sequence). In DNA, the CDR3 is TGTGCCAGCAGTTTAGGGACAGGTCGCGCGACCCAGCATTTT. Its translation is CASSLGTGRATQHF.

This chain links TRBV7-8 with TRBJ1-4; 9 bases agree with TRBD1. Germline CDR1 reads SGHVS; CDR2 reads FQNEAQ. V lost 5 bases, J lost 7 bases, and 8 bases stayed unmatched. The CDR3 consists of 15 residues. The CDR3 here is CASSRDRGFGEKLFF. DNA for the CDR3: TGTGCCAGCAGCCGAGACAGGGGGTTCGGTGAAAAACTGTTTTTT.

The rearrangement joins TRBV11-2 to TRBJ1-1; 8 bases agree with TRBD1. CDR1 is SGHAT and CDR2 is FQNNGV in the germline V gene. V shed 7 bases, J shed 5 bases, and the junction held 6 bases outside the gene matches. This CDR3 has 13 amino acids. CDR3 sequence: CASIRQGRTEAFF. The DNA of the CDR3 is TGTGCCAGCATTCGACAGGGGAGGACTGAAGCTTTCTTT.

The genes are TRBV4-1 and TRBJ2-5; D is unresolved. Germline-derived CDR1 and CDR2 are MGHRA and YSYEKL. This CDR3 is built from 16 residues. Trimming removed 0 bases from V and 2 bases from J, with 13 bases in between. CDR3 in DNA: TGCGCCAGCAGCCAAGATCTCGCAGCGCCACAAGAGACCCAGTACTTC. It is translated as CASSQDLAAPQETQYF.

The V gene is TRBV9, the J gene TRBJ2-7; 7 bases align to TRBD1. Germline lookup yields CDR1 SGDLS and CDR2 YYNGEE. The V gene end was trimmed by 0 bases and the J gene end by 4 bases; junction bases not matched to a gene: 10. The CDR3 contains 16 residues. The CDR3 is CASSVGGTAAGYEQYF. CDR3 nucleotides: TGTGCCAGCAGCGTAGGGGGGACAGCAGCTGGTTACGAGCAGTACTTC.

This clone was seen just once. The chain links TRBV7-9 to TRBJ1-6; 7 positions agree with TRBD1. This CDR3 spans 14 amino acids. V lost 11 bases to trimming and J lost 7 bases; unmatched junction nucleotides: 11. From germline, CDR1 is SEHNR and CDR2 FQNEAQ (reference sequence). CDR3 residues: CAVRGQGENSPLHF. The CDR3, as DNA: TGTGCCGTAAGGGGGCAGGGAGAAAATTCACCCCTCCACTTT.

V is TRBV27 and J is TRBJ2-2; 8 positions match TRBD1. The CDR3 has 13 residues. CDR1 MNHEY and CDR2 SMNVEV come from the germline V gene (reference sequence). The V and J ends lost 6 bases and 6 bases, in that order; junction bases with no gene match: 3. The CDR3 reads CASRPQGAGELFF. CDR3 DNA sequence: TGTGCCAGCAGGCCACAGGGGGCCGGGGAGCTGTTTTTT.

This clone turned up a few times. This chain uses TRBV19 with TRBJ2-7; D not resolved. Germline V lookup: CDR1 LNHDA, CDR2 SQIVND (reference sequence). The CDR3 length is 14 residues. V lost 2 bases and J lost 1, with 9 bases in between. The chain's CDR3 is CASSISGTSYEQYF. DNA for the CDR3: TGTGCCAGTAGTATATCGGGTACGTCCTACGAGCAGTACTTC.

V is TRBV6-5 and J is TRBJ2-3; no definite D call. The CDR3 extends over 11 amino acids. Trimming took off 6 bases at V and 9 bases at J, with 10 bases between the two ends. Germline V lookup: CDR1 MNHEY, CDR2 SVGAGI. The CDR3 DNA sequence: TGTGCCAGCAGCGCCTTCGGAACGCAGTATTTT. Translation: CASSAFGTQYF.

The chain links TRBV7-2 to TRBJ2-7; D remains ambiguous. Germline lookup yields CDR1 SGHTA and CDR2 FQGNSA. The ends were cut back, 1 base at V and 3 bases at J, with 7 bases in the middle. The CDR3 loop spans 13 amino acids. CDR3 sequence reads: CASSLEAVYEQYF. CDR3 bases: TGTGCCAGCAGCTTAGAGGCAGTCTACGAGCAGTACTTC.

Written as DNA, the CDR3 is TGCAGCGTTGAATCAGAGAACACAGATACGCAGTATTTT. Amino acid sequence: CSVESENTDTQYF. The rearrangement links TRBV29-1 to TRBJ2-3; D is uncertain. Germline V gene data show CDR1 as SQVTM and CDR2 as ANQGSEA. The CDR3 runs 13 residues. V was shortened by 2 bases and J by 2 bases, with 8 bases between the two germline ends.

The chain couples TRBV2 to TRBJ1-2; D ambiguous. The CDR3 covers 13 residues. CDR1 SNHLY and CDR2 FYNNEI come from the germline V gene. V was clipped by 3 bases and J by 0 bases, with 5 bases between them. CDR3 sequence (DNA): TGTGCCAGCAGTGACTCAACTAACTATGGCTACACCTTC. Residues: CASSDSTNYGYTF.

This chain connects TRBV29-1 to TRBJ2-3; 12 bases agree with TRBD1. Germline assignment: CDR1 SQVTM and CDR2 ANQGSEA. This CDR3 spans 14 amino acids. Trimming at V came to 3 bases and at J to 4 bases, leaving 2 bases not matched to a gene. The CDR3 is CSVEGQGAADTQYF. The CDR3 bases are TGCAGCGTTGAGGGACAGGGGGCTGCAGATACGCAGTATTTT.

The chain has TRBV12-3 or TRBV12-4 and TRBJ1-1; 8 bases fit TRBD1. This CDR3 has 11 residues. With V trimmed by 4 bases and J by 10 bases, 2 bases remained unmatched. CDR3 residues: CASSSQGGAFF. The CDR3, as DNA: TGTGCCAGCAGTTCACAGGGGGGAGCTTTCTTT.

The chain carries TRBV5-1 and TRBJ2-3, with 12 bases fitting TRBD2. Germline V CDR1 and CDR2: SGHRS, YFSETQ. V dropped 4 bases and J dropped 5; count of bases not matched to a gene: 8. The CDR3 runs 16 residues. CDR3 sequence reads: CASSPSGGAGGDTQYF. As DNA, the CDR3 is TGCGCCAGCAGCCCTAGCGGGGGGGCCGGTGGAGATACGCAGTATTTT.

The V call is TRBV27, the J call TRBJ1-2; 7 positions match TRBD1. V shed 8 bases, J shed 0 bases, and the junction held 6 bases outside the gene matches. CDR1 is MNHEY, CDR2 SMNVEV, per germline (reference sequence). This CDR3 is 14 amino acids long. The chain's CDR3 is CASCRDSTNYGYTF. Written as DNA, the CDR3 is TGTGCCAGCTGCCGGGACAGCACTAACTATGGCTACACCTTC.

The chain employs TRBV18 and TRBJ2-1, with a tentative D call TRBD2 (6 bases). Looked up from germline, CDR1 is KGHSH and CDR2 is LQKENI. The CDR3 covers 12 residues. With 3 bases removed from V and 13 bases from J, the gap between germline ends came to 13 bases. The CDR3 region has the DNA TGTGCCAGCTCACCTGCGGGAAAGGAACAGTTCTTC. Translated: CASSPAGKEQFF.